This entry lists 26 T cell receptor beta chains sequenced from one sample in a study of T cell changes during pregnancy in multiple sclerosis. Sequenced by immunoSEQ multiplex PCR; TCRdb stores in-frame clones only, minus some. The sample contains around 40,000 clones, roughly nine tenths of which appear only once. The sample was CD4+ T cells from peripheral blood mononuclear cells, taken in the first trimester of pregnancy. These receptors all stem from a female donor in good health, enrolled as a control in a pregnancy study.

The chain uses TRBV10-3 and TRBJ2-7; D possibly corresponds to TRBD1 (6 bases). Trimming cost V 0 bases and J 2 bases, with 14 bases left between them. Germline lookup yields CDR1 ENHRY and CDR2 SYGVKD. This CDR3 has 16 residues. The CDR3 is CAISESRQGSTYEQYF. The CDR3 DNA follows: TGTGCCATCAGTGAGTCGCGGCAGGGGAGCACCTACGAGCAGTACTTC.

The rearrangement joins TRBV6-5 to TRBJ2-1; 7 bases map to TRBD2. CDR1 MNHEY and CDR2 SVGAGI come from the germline V gene. The CDR3 contains 15 residues. The ends lost 6 bases at V and 3 bases at J; junction bases unmatched: 8. CDR3 bases: TGTGCCAGCAGAACCTCTGGCGGGGGCTACAATGAGCAGTTCTTC. Its protein product is CASRTSGGGYNEQFF.

V is TRBV30 and J is TRBJ1-2; D is undetermined. Trimming left V 3 bases short and J 7 bases short, with 12 bases between. Germline CDR1 reads GTSNPN; CDR2 reads SVGIG (reference sequence). This CDR3 has 12 residues. CDR3 nucleotide sequence: TGTGCCTGGAGGGTGCCCCCGGGTGGCTACACCTTC. It translates to CAWRVPPGGYTF.

The J gene is TRBJ1-5, the V gene TRBV6-1; 7 bases agree with TRBD1. From germline, CDR1 is MNHNS and CDR2 SASEGT. This CDR3 is 15 amino acids long. V was clipped by 3 bases and J by 4 bases; unmatched bases: 6. The CDR3 is CASSDRGKGNQPQHF. CDR3 in DNA: TGTGCCAGCAGTGACAGGGGGAAGGGGAATCAGCCCCAGCATTTT.

The chain has TRBV11-2 and TRBJ2-5; D gene unclear. The CDR3 extends over 11 amino acids. V was shortened by 7 bases and J by 5 bases, with 8 bases between the two germline ends. Germline V gives CDR1 SGHAT, CDR2 FQNNGV. The CDR3 loop reads CASTPRETQYF. The DNA for the CDR3 is TGTGCCAGCACGCCTCGGGAGACCCAGTACTTC.

The chain joins TRBV18 to TRBJ1-2; D is unclear. The CDR3 has 11 residues. Trimming pared 6 bases from V and 4 bases from J, leaving 6 bases between. Germline V gene data show CDR1 as KGHSH and CDR2 as LQKENI. The CDR3 loop reads CASSHSYGYTF. The CDR3 DNA is TGTGCCAGCTCCCATTCCTATGGCTACACCTTC. The whole variable domain, filled in from reference TRBV18 and TRBJ1-2, reads NAGVMQNPRHLVRRRGQEARLRCSPMKGHSHVYWYRQLPEEGLKFMVYLQKENIIDESGMPKERFSAEFPKEGPSILRIQQVVRGDSAAYFCASSHSYGYTFGSGTRLTVV.

The V gene is TRBV4-3, the J gene TRBJ1-3; TRBD1 matches 7 bases. This CDR3 is built from 16 residues. CDR1 is LGHNA and CDR2 is YSLEER in the germline V gene. Trimming at V came to 1 base and at J to 0 bases, leaving 3 bases not matched to a gene. This chain's CDR3 is CASSQGQGSSGNTIYF. As DNA, the CDR3 is TGCGCCAGCAGCCAAGGACAGGGAAGCTCTGGAAACACCATATATTTT.

The chain employs TRBV10-2 and TRBJ1-6; TRBD1 aligns across 8 bases. V lost 6 bases and J lost 7; bases outside the gene matches: 2. CDR1 is WSHSY, CDR2 SAAADI, per germline. The CDR3 length is 13 residues. The CDR3 loop is CASSGQGNSPLHF. As DNA, the CDR3 is TGCGCCAGCAGCGGACAGGGAAATTCACCCCTCCACTTT.

The genes are TRBV5-1 and TRBJ2-1; TRBD1 matches at 7 bases. The germline gives CDR1 SGHRS, CDR2 YFSETQ. With 0 bases clipped from V and 7 bases from J, the junction kept 4 bases outside the gene matches. The CDR3 totals 14 residues. The CDR3 is CASSLAVTGNEQFF. The CDR3 bases are TGCGCCAGCAGCTTGGCGGTGACAGGGAATGAGCAGTTCTTC. Together with reference TRBV5-1 and TRBJ2-1, the CDR3 gives the full variable domain: KAGVTQTPRYLIKTRGQQVTLSCSPISGHRSVSWYQQTPGQGLQFLFEYFSETQRNKGNFPGRFSGRQFSNSRSEMNVSTLELGDSALYLCASSLAVTGNEQFFGPGTRLTVL.

This chain links TRBV5-1 with TRBJ2-5; 9 positions match TRBD2. V was clipped by 7 bases and J by 4 bases; unmatched bases: 17. This CDR3 spans 17 amino acids. Germline V lookup: CDR1 SGHRS, CDR2 YFSETQ. CDR3 in amino acids: CASRLLSGGVVGETQYF. CDR3 DNA: TGCGCCAGCCGACTACTTAGCGGGGGAGTTGTAGGAGAGACCCAGTACTTC.

This chain connects TRBV5-1 to TRBJ2-5, with TRBD1 matching 11 bases. CDR3 length: 16 residues. Germline CDR1 reads SGHRS; CDR2 reads YFSETQ. The ends lost 0 bases at V and 4 bases at J; junction bases unmatched: 5. In DNA, the CDR3 is TGCGCCAGCAGCTTGGCCTCCGGGACAGGGGGAGAGACCCAGTACTTC. It yields the protein CASSLASGTGGETQYF.

The V and J genes are TRBV19 and TRBJ2-1, with a tentative D call TRBD1 (6 bases). V was pared by 2 bases and J by 6 bases, with 11 bases between. This CDR3 has 14 amino acids. Germline V CDR1 and CDR2: LNHDA, SQIVND (reference sequence). CDR3 sequence reads: CASSIPGHLNEQFF. DNA for the CDR3: TGTGCCAGTAGTATACCGGGACATCTCAATGAGCAGTTCTTC.

The genes are TRBV4-3 and TRBJ1-6; D is undetermined. The length of the CDR3 is 18 residues. The V end lost 0 bases, the J end lost 7 bases, and 19 bases lay between the germline ends. Looked up from germline, CDR1 is LGHNA and CDR2 is YSLEER. The CDR3 DNA reads as TGCGCCAGCAGCCAAGATACCCCCCCGGGTCGGAGGAATTCACCCCTCCACTTT. Translated, it gives CASSQDTPPGRRNSPLHF.

The rearrangement links TRBV2 to TRBJ2-1; 11 positions match TRBD1. CDR1 and CDR2 (germline): SNHLY, FYNNEI. The CDR3 sequence is 14 residues long. J lost 6 bases, V lost 7 bases, and 5 bases had no gene match. The CDR3, as DNA: TGTGCCAGCACTGGACAGGGGGCGACCAATGAGCAGTTCTTC. Amino acid sequence: CASTGQGATNEQFF.

This chain links TRBV7-2 with TRBJ1-6, with D perhaps matching TRBD1 (6 bases). The CDR3 has 15 residues. V was pared by 5 bases and J by 5 bases, with 13 bases between. CDR1 and CDR2 (germline): SGHTA, FQGNSA. CDR3 nucleotide sequence: TGTGCCAGCAGCCTTTTTAAGGGGGATAATTCACCCCTCCACTTT. Its translation is CASSLFKGDNSPLHF.

The chain has TRBV11-1 and TRBJ2-7, with D perhaps matching TRBD1 (5 bases). Germline lookup yields CDR1 SGHAT and CDR2 FQDESV (reference sequence). This CDR3 contains 15 residues. The V and J ends lost 5 bases and 7 bases respectively, with 21 bases between them. This CDR3 is CASSTRPDTTWEQYF. CDR3 in DNA: TGTGCCAGCAGCACCCGCCCGGACACCACTTGGGAGCAGTACTTC.

The CDR3 DNA follows: TGTGCCAGCAGCCCACGTGGAGGAAGTTCACCCCTCCACTTT. This encodes CASSPRGGSSPLHF. The chain recombines TRBV5-4 with TRBJ1-6; D is uncertain. CDR3 length: 14 residues. V lost 4 bases and J 9 bases, leaving 14 bases between the germline ends. In germline, CDR1 is SGHNT, CDR2 YYREEE (reference sequence).

This chain joins TRBV6-1 and TRBJ1-2; TRBD1 is a possible D gene (5 bases). The CDR3 is 15 residues long. V was shortened by 1 base and J by 3 bases, with 12 bases between the two germline ends. The V gene's germline CDR1 is MNHNS and CDR2 SASEGT. CDR3 sequence reads: CASSEVPDRHYGYTF. The CDR3 nucleotides are TGTGCCAGCAGTGAAGTCCCCGACAGACACTATGGCTACACCTTC.

Here the CDR3 reads CASSLMGQRTEAFF. In DNA form, the CDR3 reads TGTGCCAGCAGTTTAATGGGGCAGAGGACTGAAGCTTTCTTT. The chain couples TRBV28 to TRBJ1-1; D is possibly TRBD1 (5 bases). V lost 2 bases, J lost 5 bases, and 12 bases lay in between. Per germline, CDR1 MDHEN and CDR2 SYDVKM. The CDR3 is 14 amino acids.

The chain has TRBV5-8 and TRBJ1-2, with 8 bases identical to TRBD1. Per the germline V gene, CDR1 is SGHTS and CDR2 is YDEGEE. The CDR3 totals 14 residues. Trimming took 4 bases from V and 3 from J; bases not matched to a gene: 5. For the CDR3, the DNA is TGTGCCAGCAGCCGGACAGGGCATTACTATGGCTACACCTTC. Encoded protein: CASSRTGHYYGYTF.

This CDR3 reads CASSPGTRAYNEQFF. DNA of the CDR3: TGTGCCAGCAGTCCCGGGACACGCGCCTACAATGAGCAGTTCTTC. The chain couples TRBV28 to TRBJ2-1, with D possibly TRBD1 on 6 matching bases. CDR3 length: 15 amino acids. Trimming removed 5 bases from V and 2 bases from J, with 13 bases in between. Germline values: CDR1 MDHEN, CDR2 SYDVKM.

The chain links TRBV4-3 to TRBJ2-5; 9 bases agree with TRBD2. CDR3 length equals 15 residues. V trimming: 4 bases; J trimming: 5 bases; junction bases outside the gene matches: 8. Germline CDR1 and CDR2: LGHNA and YSLEER. The CDR3 is CASSRSSGVRETQYF. In DNA form, the CDR3 reads TGCGCCAGCAGCCGTTCTAGCGGGGTGAGGGAGACCCAGTACTTC.

V and J are TRBV5-1 and TRBJ1-3; TRBD1 matches 9 bases. This CDR3 is built from 17 residues. The J segment lost 3 bases and the V segment lost 3 bases, leaving 10 bases of the junction unmatched. Per germline, CDR1 SGHRS and CDR2 YFSETQ. CDR3 sequence reads: CASSSIPTGGDGNTIYF. The CDR3 coding sequence is TGCGCCAGCAGCTCAATCCCGACAGGGGGTGATGGAAACACCATATATTTT.

The chain is built from TRBV18 and TRBJ2-5, with 10 bases aligning to TRBD1. V dropped 4 bases and J dropped 4; count of bases not matched to a gene: 9. This CDR3 is built from 16 residues. Germline loops: CDR1 KGHSH, CDR2 LQKENI. The CDR3 sequence is CASSLQRTGGVETQYF. Written as DNA, the CDR3 is TGTGCCAGCTCACTCCAGCGGACAGGGGGGGTAGAGACCCAGTACTTC.

DNA for the CDR3: TGTGCCAGCCAGGGATCCTTCTCTGGAAACACCATATATTTT. This sequence encodes CASQGSFSGNTIYF. The chain combines TRBV7-2 with TRBJ1-3; weak D call: TRBD1 (5 bases). The CDR3 totals 14 residues. The V end was cut by 8 bases, the J end by 0 bases, with 11 bases between. Germline-derived CDR1 and CDR2 are SGHTA and FQGNSA. The entire variable domain, with the rest obtained from reference TRBV7-2 and TRBJ1-3, is as follows: GAGVSQSPSNKVTEKGKDVELRCDPISGHTALYWYRQSLGQGLEFLIYFQGNSAPDKSGLPSDRFSAERTGGSVSTLTIQRTQQEDSAVYLCASQGSFSGNTIYFGEGSWLTVV.

In DNA, the CDR3 is TGTGCCAGCAGCGTGGGAGGGATTGACACCGGGGAGCTGTTTTTT. Translating gives CASSVGGIDTGELFF. The chain is built from TRBV9 and TRBJ2-2, with 7 bases identical to TRBD2. Germline V lookup: CDR1 SGDLS, CDR2 YYNGEE. V gave up 2 bases and J gave up 3 bases; unmatched junction bases: 4. This CDR3 is 15 amino acids long.